The sequence of this T cell receptor beta chain was determined in a study of blood T cell repertoires in COVID-19. The wider study: Collection of acute and convalescent COVID-19 samples took place in the United States, Italy and Spain. In each case, the material was cDNA or gDNA derived from T cells, B-cell-depleted T cells, or PBMCs.

This CDR3 spans 14 amino acids. CDR1 is MNHEY, CDR2 SVGEGT, per germline. The junction had 2 bases not matched to a gene; V was cut back by 4 bases and J by 4 bases. In the study's own analysis: By means of reference gene primer amplification, nucleated cell counts were estimated. Using immunoSEQ multiplex PCR, the repertoire was profiled, and TCRdb retains in-frame clones only, with some absent. The V and J calls and clone size come from that table; D and trimming were worked out from the DNA. This table holds roughly 59,000 clones, roughly 80% found once. The chain carries TRBV6-2 or TRBV6-3 and TRBJ2-3; TRBD2 matches at 10 bases. The source of this sequence is a human donor in a cohort sampled during active COVID-19. Sequenced sample: peripheral blood. For the CDR3, the DNA is TGTGCCAGCAGTTCGGGACTAGCGTCAGATACGCAGTATTTT. Its translation is CASSSGLASDTQYF.